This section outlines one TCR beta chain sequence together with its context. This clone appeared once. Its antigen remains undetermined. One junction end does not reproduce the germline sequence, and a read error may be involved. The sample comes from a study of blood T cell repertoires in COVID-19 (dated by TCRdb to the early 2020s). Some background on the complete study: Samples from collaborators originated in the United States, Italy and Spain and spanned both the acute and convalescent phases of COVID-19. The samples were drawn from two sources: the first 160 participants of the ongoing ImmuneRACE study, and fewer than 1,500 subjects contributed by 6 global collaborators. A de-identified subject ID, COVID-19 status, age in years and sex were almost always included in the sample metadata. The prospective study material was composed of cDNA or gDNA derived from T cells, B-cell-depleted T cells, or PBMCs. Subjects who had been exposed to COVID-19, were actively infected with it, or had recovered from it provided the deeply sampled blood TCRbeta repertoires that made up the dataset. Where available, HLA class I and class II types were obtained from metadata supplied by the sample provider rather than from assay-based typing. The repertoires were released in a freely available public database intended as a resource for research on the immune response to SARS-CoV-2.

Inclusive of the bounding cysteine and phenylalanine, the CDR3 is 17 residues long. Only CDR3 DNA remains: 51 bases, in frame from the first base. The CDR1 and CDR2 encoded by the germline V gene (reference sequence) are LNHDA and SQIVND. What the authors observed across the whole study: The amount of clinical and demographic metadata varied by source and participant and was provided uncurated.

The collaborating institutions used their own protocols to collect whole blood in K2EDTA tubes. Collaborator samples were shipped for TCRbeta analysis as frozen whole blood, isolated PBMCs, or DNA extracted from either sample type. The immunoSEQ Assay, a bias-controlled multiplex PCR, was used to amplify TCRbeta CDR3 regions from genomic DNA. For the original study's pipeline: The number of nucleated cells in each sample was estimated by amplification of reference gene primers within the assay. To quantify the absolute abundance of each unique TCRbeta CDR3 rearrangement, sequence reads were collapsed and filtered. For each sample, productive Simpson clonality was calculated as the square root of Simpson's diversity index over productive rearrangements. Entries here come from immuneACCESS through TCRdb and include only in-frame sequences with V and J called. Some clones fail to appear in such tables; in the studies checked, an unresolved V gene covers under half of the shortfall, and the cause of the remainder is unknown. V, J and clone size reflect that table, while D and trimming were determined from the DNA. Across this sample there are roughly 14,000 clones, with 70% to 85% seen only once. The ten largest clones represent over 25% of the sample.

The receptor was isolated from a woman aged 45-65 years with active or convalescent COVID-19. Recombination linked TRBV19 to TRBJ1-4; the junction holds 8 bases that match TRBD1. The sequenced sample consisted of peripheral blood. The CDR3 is CASSIDSRGRNNEKLFF. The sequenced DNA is TGTGCCAGCAGTATAGATTCCAGGGGGCGAAACAATGAAAAACTGTTTTTT.